A selection of T cell receptor beta chains follows, all from one sample in a study of technical replicates of blood from a handful of donors. Sequencing was performed with immunoSEQ multiplex PCR; in TCRdb, only in-frame clones are kept and a portion is missing. The sample lists roughly 85,000 clones; 90% to 95% were seen once. The sample was T cells isolated from PBMCs. All receptors come from a human donor in good health. CDR3s leave out the opening cysteine and the closing phenylalanine or tryptophan. The size field is filled for only some rows; it gives once, few, many or a size class.

v_call clone_size cdr3_aa
TRBV5-4 few ASSFIAEGHSPGNTIY
TRBV6-1 NA ASSTEYSNQPQH
TRBV19 NA ASSEGTGGYEQY
TRBV19 NA ASRDRGRYEQY
TRBV30 NA AWSVLEKQF
TRBV28 NA ASSFSGLPNEAEAF
TRBV2 NA ASRPGHIIPLNEKLF
TRBV29-1 NA SVGGTSGGPYNEQF
TRBV7-2 NA ASSLEVAGAREQY
TRBV25-1 NA ASSELGASTGATEAF
TRBV5-1 NA ASSQGLLGGGADTQY
TRBV7-2 once ASSLERWAYEQY
TRBV19 few ASSIGGEPYNEQF
TRBV6-5 NA ASSYSGAGAETQY
TRBV7-8 NA ASSLGPGGNYEQY
TRBV5-1 NA ASSLATGDQPQH
TRBV28 NA ASSSPGTGDEKLF
TRBV27 once ASGRRDYYNEQF
TRBV19 NA ASSPGTLTSTDTQY
TRBV2 NA ASSEVRTDNQPQH
TRBV7-2 NA ASSLMTSGYEQY
TRBV28 NA ASSPYRASYEQY